The rows below give T cell receptor beta chains drawn from one sample of a study of beta chain features in type 1 diabetes. The repertoire was sequenced with immunoSEQ multiplex PCR; TCRdb's copy has only in-frame clones and lacks some. The profile covers fewer than 350,000 clones, with 15% to 20% appearing a single time and approximately 0.041% taken by the ten largest. The specimen was naive CD4+ T cells from blood. The receptors stem from a woman under 30 in good health. Both conserved end residues are trimmed from each CDR3.

11	TRBV30	TRBJ1-4	AQRGTGDEKLF
14	TRBV7-9	TRBJ2-4	ASSQSVGGTKNIQY
13	TRBV23-1	TRBJ2-1	ASSSRDRGYNEQF
13	TRBV27	TRBJ1-6	ASTHPDSPNSPLH
11	TRBV29-1	TRBJ1-5	SVSFGLNQPQH
11	TRBV30	TRBJ2-5	AWSASGGETQY
12	TRBV30	TRBJ2-3	AYETIHSSDTQY
12	TRBV12-2	TRBJ1-1	ASRAGTMNTEAF
12	TRBV19	TRBJ2-2	ASSVDRGTGELF
13	TRBV6-5	TRBJ2-6	ASSYSRAGANVLT
13	TRBV5-1	TRBJ1-5	ASSVAGHSNQPQH
13	TRBV5-4	TRBJ2-1	ASSPRTSGGHEQF
11	TRBV30	TRBJ2-7	AWRPATGPEQY
13	TRBV2	TRBJ1-6	ASSAHRDINSPLH
12	TRBV9	TRBJ1-2	ASSVAATGGGYT
9	TRBV2	TRBJ2-1	ASSHYNEQF
11	TRBV7-3	TRBJ2-5	ASSLSGGETQY
13	TRBV10-3	TRBJ2-3	AISPTSGRTDTQY
10	TRBV10-3	TRBJ2-7	AISRQGGEQY
16	TRBV19	TRBJ2-1	ASSLVYSWRSSYNEQF
16	TRBV5-1	TRBJ2-1	ASSLSITGTGNYNEQF
12	TRBV5-1	TRBJ2-5	ASSLDRGGETQY
13	TRBV28	TRBJ2-7	ASNSLAGGVYEQY
12	TRBV6-1	TRBJ2-5	ASSEWVAGETQY
13	TRBV2	TRBJ2-5	ASSPPRGAQETQY
13	TRBV18	TRBJ2-5	ASSPGTGGQETQY
12	TRBV7-6	TRBJ1-3	ASSPQGSGNTIY
14	TRBV7-9	TRBJ2-7	ASSARGGDRGHEQY
13	TRBV7-2	TRBJ2-1	ASSVTSGNYNEQF
12	TRBV5-4	TRBJ1-2	ASSLRTGDYGYT